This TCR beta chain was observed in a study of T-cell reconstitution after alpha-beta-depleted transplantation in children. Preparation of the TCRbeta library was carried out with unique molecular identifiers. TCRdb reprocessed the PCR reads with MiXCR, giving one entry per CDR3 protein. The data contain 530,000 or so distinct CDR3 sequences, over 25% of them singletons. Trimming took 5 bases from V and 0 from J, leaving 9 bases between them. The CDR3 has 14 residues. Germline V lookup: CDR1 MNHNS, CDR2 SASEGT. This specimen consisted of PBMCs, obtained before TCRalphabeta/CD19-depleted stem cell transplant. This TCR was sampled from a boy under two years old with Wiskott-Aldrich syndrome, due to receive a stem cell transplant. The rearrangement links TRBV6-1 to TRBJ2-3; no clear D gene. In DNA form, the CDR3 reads TGTGCCAGCAGTCCGAGGTATAGCACAGATACGCAGTATTTT. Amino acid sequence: CASSPRYSTDTQYF.